This TCR beta chain appears in the sequencing data of a study of post-analysis software for immune sequencing data (dated by TCRdb to between 2015 and 2016). For the wider study: Relapsing-remitting, secondary progressive and progressive-relapsing multiple sclerosis were recorded as disease courses, and subtype annotation was lacking for some patients. The patient repertoires were compared against about 10 previously published healthy control repertoires obtained from donors aged about 6 to 27 years. A subset of samples was prepared in parallel using single-end sample barcoding, then pooled and co-amplified after Illumina adapter ligation. Broad study findings and their caveats: Roughly 5 TRBV segments, including TRBV5-6, TRBV5-1 and TRBV20-1, were significantly more frequent in patients than controls. When samples were clustered directly using the F measure, samples prepared in the same batch co-clustered strongly, which prompted a batch-effect correction. The multiple sclerosis patient group was slightly younger than the control group. Compared with controls, multiple sclerosis patients had significantly lower normalized Chao1 diversity, a finding suggesting substantial peripheral T-cell clonal expansion.

The count of this clonotype is one. Its antigen remains undetermined. Per-nucleotide qualities are absent, and no much larger clonotype sits a single base away. A lone read offers only weak evidence. TCR beta repertoires were profiled from peripheral blood of approximately 13 young patients with multiple sclerosis to demonstrate the VDJtools post-analysis software. The multiple sclerosis patients were children and adolescents ranging in age from roughly 6 to 15 years. Libraries were constructed by PCR. TCRdb names Illumina HiSeq 2500 as the instrument used. To reduce PCR and sequencing biases, unique molecular identifiers were built into the TCR beta cDNA libraries. About 500,000 cDNA molecules were obtained for every 1 to 10 million input T cells, so each molecule roughly corresponded to one T cell. Patient libraries were prepared and sequenced with the same protocol used for the earlier healthy control dataset. Samples belonging to the same batch were prepared together, multiplexed and sequenced on a shared HiSeq lane. The paper's processing steps were these. MIGEC was used to process the raw barcoded reads, and molecular identifier groups with only a single read were discarded before consensus assembly and CDR3 extraction. VDJtools was used for post-analysis of the clonotype tables, with diversity normalized by down-sampling every dataset to the smallest sample size. In repertoire overlap clustering, CDR3 amino acid sequences, but not nucleotide sequences, were matched to correct batch-related cross-sample contamination. The public reads were reanalyzed by TCRdb: fastp trimming at Q25, MiXCR alignment, in-frame beta chains only. Each CDR3 protein gets just one entry, which takes the most common genes and DNA from the rows behind it. The authors' filters were not applied to this entry. The sample table records 250,000 to 300,000 distinct CDR3 sequences; around 34% of these occur just once. Approximately 4.6% of the sample goes to the ten largest clones.

V is cut back by 2 bases and J by 1 base, with 3 bases in the junction unmatched. Via the germline V gene, CDR1 is ENHRY and CDR2 SYGVKD. The cysteine opens and the phenylalanine closes a CDR3 of 16 amino acids. Only the CDR3 region is kept as DNA, spanning 48 bases read in frame from base 1. Material: blood. The V and J genes are TRBV10-3 and TRBJ2-3; 10 junctional bases match TRBD1. This receptor was taken from a girl aged 5 to 17 with multiple sclerosis. The DNA is as follows: TGTGCCATCAGTGAGCCCGGGACAGGGGGCACAGATACGCAGTATTTT. Its protein product is CAISEPGTGGTDTQYF.